The entry below describes one TCR beta chain. Its antigen is unidentified. The data stem from a study of lymphopenia after photon versus proton radiotherapy. This CDR3 has 14 amino acids. Trimming cost V 7 bases and J 8 bases, with 18 bases left between them. Germline V gene data show CDR1 as LNHDA and CDR2 as SQIVND (reference sequence). TCRdb's copy holds only in-frame clones and misses some; the assay was immunoSEQ multiplex PCR. The repertoire consists of more than 5,000 clones, with 91% occurring once and the leading ten covering roughly 11%. Study findings and constraints: A bigger post-nadir fall in TCR diversity correlated inversely with survival time in deceased patients. Only patients who died were analyzed for survival; proton advantage is unproven. Proton therapy kept repertoires fairly stable, unlike photons, which gained effector/memory cells.

The rearrangement uses TRBV19 and TRBJ1-5; no clear D gene. Sequenced here: peripheral blood, sampled from a patient treated with photon-based radiotherapy. This TCR came from a man in his sixties with cholangiocarcinoma. The CDR3 DNA reads TGTGCCAGTATAGACGGTACCCTCGGGAAGCCCCAGCATTTT. It yields the protein CASIDGTLGKPQHF.